The T cell receptor beta chain described here comes from a study of T cell repertoires in cytomegalovirus infection (dated by TCRdb to the late 2010s). With respect to the entire study: Recently identified HLA-C-restricted CMV epitopes, whose presentation resists viral immunomodulation, were targeted by peptide stimulations together with well-studied HLA-B-restricted epitopes. Because public TCR beta signatures pointed to carriage of CMV infection together with the matching HLA type, the HLA type of each donor mattered for the analysis. The paper's findings and limits, for the study overall: The ex vivo response was dominated by HLA-C-restricted CMV-specific TCR beta clonotypes, and the single most frequent clonotype in two of eight donors was supplied by these HLA-C-restricted clonotypes. Carriers of CMV infection plus the relevant HLA type were discriminated by the cumulative frequency of public TCR beta family members in the study cohort and in an independent roughly 370-donor cohort.

In its sample, this clonotype was seen a few times. Its antigen is currently not known. The record has no base qualities; no much larger clone is one base away. The treatment or condition label, read with the paper, signifies: in vitro stimulation with specific CMV peptide epitopes to enrich CMV-specific T cells. The reads were generated on an Illumina HiSeq 1500. TCRdb handled the public reads itself, with Q25 trimming in fastp and clone calling in MiXCR, and kept productive beta chains. Identical CDR3 proteins give one entry, which carries the most common genes and DNA. The sample includes under 300,000 distinct CDR3 sequences, with about 20% observed a single time. Together, the top ten hold approximately 19% of the sample. The origin of this receptor is a human donor in good health (CMV status not recorded). Some clones in this sample may be carry-over from other donors' samples. Sequencing used cultured PBMCs, obtained from culture after CMV antigen stimulation.

CDR3 sequence: CASSELIEAFF. The nucleotide sequence is TGTGCCAGCAGTGAACTCATAGAAGCTTTCTTT. This chain joins TRBV2 to TRBJ1-1, with the D gene too uncertain to name. Including the terminal cysteine and phenylalanine, the CDR3 comprises 11 residues. The only DNA kept is the CDR3, 33 bases in frame from the first base. V is shortened by 2 bases, J by 8 bases, and the region joining them spans 6 bases. The CDR1 and CDR2 encoded by the germline V gene are SNHLY and FYNNEI.